This entry describes one T cell receptor (beta chain). As yet, its antigen is unknown. Trimming cost V 6 bases and J 2 bases, with 13 bases left between them. Per germline, CDR1 GTSNPN and CDR2 SVGIG (reference sequence). The CDR3 consists of 14 residues. The sample originates from a study of radiotherapy plus CTLA-4 blockade in lung cancer. Whole-study results and caveats: Reportedly, early blood T cell clone dynamics best predicted response, with interferon-beta. In blood, TCR clones derived from the tumor expanded after radiotherapy plus ipilimumab.

Those with chemo-refractory metastatic non-small-cell lung cancer were treated with focal radiation combined with CTLA-4 blockade using ipilimumab. Measured with immunoSEQ multiplex PCR; TCRdb has only the in-frame clones, and not every one. The repertoire holds tens of thousands of clones, with about 80% as singletons. The V call is TRBV30, the J call TRBJ1-4; D gene ambiguous. This material consisted of peripheral blood, taken from a patient treated with radiotherapy plus ipilimumab. The receptor's source is a human donor with non-small cell lung cancer who had a complete response to radiotherapy plus ipilimumab. The CDR3 DNA sequence: TGTGCCTGCTCTCTGGGCATTACTAATGAAAAACTGTTTTTT. Amino acids: CACSLGITNEKLFF.